This T cell receptor (beta chain) was captured in a study of response to subunit inactivated influenza vaccine. TCRdb re-called the RT-PCR reads through MiXCR, storing one row per CDR3 protein. The data contain a few hundred thousand distinct CDR3 sequences, 12% of them seen just once; the ten biggest clones take up roughly 7.7%. This clonotype was observed a few times. Antigen: not known. Broader study findings: Authors suggested each seasonal influenza vaccination recruits few new T cells.

Material: non-naive T cells sorted from PBMCs, obtained 14 to 15 days before vaccination. The source is a man between 45 and 60 years old who received an inactivated influenza vaccine.

The DNA of the CDR3 is TGTGCCAGCAGTTACTCGAAGCTGGACACTGAAGCTTTCTTT. This gives the protein CASSYSKLDTEAFF. J is TRBJ1-1 and V is TRBV6-2 or TRBV6-3; D gene ambiguous. The CDR3 covers 14 residues. Trimming pared 0 bases from V and 3 bases from J, leaving 8 bases between. Germline loops: CDR1 MNHEY, CDR2 SVGEGT.